This T cell receptor (beta chain) was captured in a study of technical replicates of blood from four donors. Clones were read by immunoSEQ multiplex PCR, and TCRdb kept only the in-frame ones, dropping some. The sample shows roughly 79,000 clones, approximately 96% of them seen only once. This receptor was identified in a human donor in good health. Sequencing was performed on T cells isolated from PBMCs.

CDR3 nucleotides: TGTGCCAGCTCACTCCGAGCTGACGAGCAGTACTTC. Translating it yields CASSLRADEQYF. This chain uses TRBV18 with TRBJ2-7; D ambiguous. Germline CDR1 is KGHSH and CDR2 is LQKENI. The V and J ends lost 4 bases and 5 bases respectively, with 9 bases between them. The CDR3 is made up of 12 amino acids. The full variable domain, rest sourced from reference TRBV18 and TRBJ2-7, is NAGVMQNPRHLVRRRGQEARLRCSPMKGHSHVYWYRQLPEEGLKFMVYLQKENIIDESGMPKERFSAEFPKEGPSILRIQQVVRGDSAAYFCASSLRADEQYFGPGTRLTVT.